Listed below are T cell receptor beta chains from one sample, sequenced in a study of blood T cell repertoires in COVID-19. Profiling relied on immunoSEQ multiplex PCR, and the TCRdb table lists in-frame clones only, not all of them. The sample contains a few hundred thousand clones, approximately 90% of which appear only once. The sequencing sample was made of peripheral blood. These receptors were obtained from a woman in her forties or fifties with COVID-19, enrolled during active disease. The CDR3 runs from the conserved cysteine through the conserved F or W. A D gene is named only where the DNA matches it firmly. A row's size may be missing; if present it is once, few, many or a size class.

v_call,j_call,clone_size,d_call,cdr3_nt,cdr3_aa
TRBV13,TRBJ1-4,-,-,TGTGCCAGCAGCTTAGTGGGGACTGTGGGGGAACTGTTTTTT,CASSLVGTVGELFF
TRBV19,TRBJ2-1,-,TRBD2,TGTGCCAGTAGCGGGGGGATAAATGAGCAGTTCTTC,CASSGGINEQFF
TRBV19,TRBJ2-7,-,-,TGTGCCAGTAGCCCGTATAGCGGCGAGCAGTACTTC,CASSPYSGEQYF
TRBV30,TRBJ1-2,-,TRBD1,TGTGCCTGGAGTGTACCGGGACAGAACTATGGCTACACCTTC,CAWSVPGQNYGYTF
TRBV18,TRBJ1-1,-,TRBD1,TGTGCCAGCTCACCCGGACAGGGGAGCGACACTGAAGCTTTCTTT,CASSPGQGSDTEAFF
TRBV6-5,TRBJ1-2,-,-,TGTGCCAGCAGGGAGGGTGTCCTTAACTATGGCTACACCTTC,CASREGVLNYGYTF
TRBV6-5,TRBJ1-2,-,-,TGTGCCAGCACCCCCACAGGGCGCAGGTATGGCTACACCTTC,CASTPTGRRYGYTF
TRBV9,TRBJ2-7,few,TRBD1,TGTGCCAGCAGCGTTACAGGGGGAGTCAACGAGCAGTACTTC,CASSVTGGVNEQYF
TRBV19,TRBJ2-3,-,-,TGTGCCAGTAGTTTTCGGGGGGCCGGCACAGATACGCAGTATTTT,CASSFRGAGTDTQYF
TRBV21-1,TRBJ1-2,-,-,TGTGCCAGCAGCAACCTCCAGTGCTATGGCTACACCTTC,CASSNLQCYGYTF
TRBV20-1,TRBJ2-1,-,-,TGCAGTGCTCAACTCTACAATGAGCAGTTCTTC,CSAQLYNEQFF
TRBV30,TRBJ1-2,-,-,TGTGCCTGGAGTTCAGGGGTTGGGGACCGTGGCTACACCTTC,CAWSSGVGDRGYTF
TRBV12-3/TRBV12-4,TRBJ1-3,-,-,TGTGCCAGTCAGGTCTCGGGGAACACCATATATTTT,CASQVSGNTIYF
TRBV19,TRBJ1-3,once,TRBD1,TGTGCCAGTAGTACCTGGACAGGGAGGAACACCATATATTTT,CASSTWTGRNTIYF
TRBV19,TRBJ2-1,-,TRBD2,TGTGCCAGTATCGGGACTAGCGGGGGCCCCGCCTACAATGAGCAGTTCTTC,CASIGTSGGPAYNEQFF
TRBV7-3,TRBJ1-1,-,-,TGTGCCAGCAGCTTAAAACCCAGGGACACTGAAGCTTTCTTT,CASSLKPRDTEAFF
TRBV11-2,TRBJ1-1,-,-,TGTGCCAGCAGCTTAGTCCAGGTCATCACTGAAGCTTTCTTT,CASSLVQVITEAFF
TRBV10-3,TRBJ2-2,-,TRBD1,TGTGCCATCAGCGGACGGACAGGGGGCGATAACACCGGGGAGCTGTTTTTT,CAISGRTGGDNTGELFF
TRBV21-1,TRBJ2-3,-,-,TGTGCCAGCAGCAAAGGGGAGCGGGGGTCACCCACAGATACGCAGTATTTT,CASSKGERGSPTDTQYF
TRBV18,TRBJ1-5,few,-,TGTGCCAGCTCACCTACAGCTAATCAGCCCCAGCATTTT,CASSPTANQPQHF
TRBV5-1,TRBJ2-7,-,TRBD2,TGCGCCAGCAGCTTGGGACTAGCCGGGAGCGAGCAGTACTTC,CASSLGLAGSEQYF
TRBV5-1,TRBJ1-1,-,TRBD1,TGCGCCAGCAGAAGGACAGGGGACCTAATGAACACTGAAGCTTTCTTT,CASRRTGDLMNTEAFF
TRBV20-1,TRBJ1-4,-,-,TGCAGTGCTAGTGAGGGGCAGAGACATGAAAAACTGTTTTTT,CSASEGQRHEKLFF
TRBV2,TRBJ1-1,-,TRBD1,TGTGCCAGCAGCCGACAGGGTAACATGAACACTGAAGCTTTCTTT,CASSRQGNMNTEAFF
TRBV7-8,TRBJ2-6,-,-,TGTGCCAGCAGCTCTCCATATTACCGAGCCGGGGTCCTGACTTTC,CASSSPYYRAGVLTF
TRBV30,TRBJ1-1,-,-,TGTGCCTGGAGGGAACAGGGATTGGGAGCTTTCTTT,CAWREQGLGAFF
TRBV5-1,TRBJ1-1,-,-,TGCGCCAGCAGCTCCGAGCGGATGAACACTGAAGCTTTCTTT,CASSSERMNTEAFF
TRBV7-2,TRBJ2-7,once,TRBD2,TGTGCCAGCAGCCCGCAGGGAGGGGTGTACGAGCAGTACTTC,CASSPQGGVYEQYF
TRBV9,TRBJ2-3,-,-,TGTGCCAGCAGCGCAGGGGATACGCAGTATTTT,CASSAGDTQYF
TRBV24-1,TRBJ2-3,-,-,TGTGCCACCGGGCCCCAGGGAACAGATACGCAGTATTTT,CATGPQGTDTQYF
TRBV28,TRBJ1-6,few,-,TGTGCCACACAGGATGTCAAAATGCCCTATAATTCACCCCTCCACTTT,CATQDVKMPYNSPLHF
TRBV3-1/TRBV3-2,TRBJ1-6,-,TRBD1,TGTGCCAGCAGCCAAGATGGGACAGACATAGGTTCACCCCTCCACTTT,CASSQDGTDIGSPLHF
TRBV30,TRBJ1-6,-,TRBD1,TGTGCCTGGAGTGTACAGGGGGGTGGGTCACCCCTCCACTTT,CAWSVQGGGSPLHF
TRBV5-8,TRBJ2-2,-,TRBD2,TGTGCCAGCAGCTTGGATAGCGGGGGGAATACCGGGGAGCTGTTTTTT,CASSLDSGGNTGELFF
TRBV18,TRBJ2-2,-,TRBD2,TGTGCCAGCTCACCTCCCGGACTAGCTGGGAACACCGGGGAGCTGTTTTTT,CASSPPGLAGNTGELFF
TRBV6-5,TRBJ1-5,-,-,TGTGCCAGCGACGAGTTGCGGAGACAGCCCCAGCATTTT,CASDELRRQPQHF
TRBV19,TRBJ1-1,-,-,TGTGCCAGTAGTACCCCGACAGTTCCGGTAGGAACTGAAGCTTTCTTT,CASSTPTVPVGTEAFF
TRBV5-1,TRBJ2-3,-,TRBD2,TGCGCCAGCAGCTACCAGCGGGGGGGCACAGATACGCAGTATTTT,CASSYQRGGTDTQYF
TRBV5-1,TRBJ2-7,-,-,TGCGCCAGCAGCGCGTCCGGGACACCCCCCTACGAGCAGTACTTC,CASSASGTPPYEQYF
TRBV7-9,TRBJ1-1,-,-,TGTGCCAGCTCTCCCGGGGGGCAGGAAGCTTTCTTT,CASSPGGQEAFF
TRBV30,TRBJ1-2,-,-,TGTGCCTGGAGTACAGGGCTCAACTATGGCTACACCTTC,CAWSTGLNYGYTF
TRBV3-1/TRBV3-2,TRBJ1-1,-,-,TGTGCCAGCAGGGCAGGGGTCTCGGACACTGAAGCTTTCTTT,CASRAGVSDTEAFF
TRBV27,TRBJ1-2,-,-,TGTGCCACCGCCGACAGGTCCTATGGCTACACCTTC,CATADRSYGYTF
TRBV12-5,TRBJ1-4,-,TRBD1,TGTGCTAGTGGTCGACTTGGGACAGATGAAAAACTGTTTTTT,CASGRLGTDEKLFF
TRBV7-8,TRBJ1-1,-,-,TGTGCCAGCAGCTCAGTGACACAGGGCGTTTCTGAAGCTTTCTTT,CASSSVTQGVSEAFF
TRBV20-1,TRBJ2-3,-,-,TGCAGTGCTAGTCTCGACACGCGCATATATACGCAGTATTTT,CSASLDTRIYTQYF
TRBV7-9,TRBJ1-2,once,TRBD1,TGTGCCAGCAGCTTAGACGTACAGGGGGGAAGCTATGGCTACACCTTC,CASSLDVQGGSYGYTF
TRBV27,TRBJ1-1,-,-,TGTGCCAGCAGTCTGCGACCGACAAGCACTGAAGCTTTCTTT,CASSLRPTSTEAFF
TRBV3-1/TRBV3-2,TRBJ2-7,-,-,TGTGCCAGCAGCCAACTGATGAGCTCCTACGAGCAGTACTTC,CASSQLMSSYEQYF
TRBV5-8,TRBJ1-5,-,TRBD1,TGTGCCAGCAGCTTGGGACAGGGAGGTCAGCCCCAGCATTTT,CASSLGQGGQPQHF